These 2 T cell receptor beta chains were sequenced from one sample in a study of long-term antiretroviral therapy in people with HIV. This was the immunoSEQ v3.0 assay at survey level. TCRdb keeps only in-frame clones here, not all; method: immunoSEQ multiplex PCR. The sample lists tens of thousands of clones; around three quarters were seen once. The sample here was unsorted PBMCs, taken 0.5 years after starting antiretroviral therapy. The receptor set was obtained from a middle-aged woman with HIV.

The chain recombines TRBV4-2 with TRBJ2-1; TRBD2 matches at 8 bases. V lost 1 base and J lost 7; bases outside the gene matches: 9. CDR1 LGHNA and CDR2 YNFKEQ come from the germline V gene. The CDR3 totals 16 residues. The CDR3 sequence is CASSQASGGPLNEQFF. The DNA of the CDR3 is TGTGCCAGCAGCCAAGCCTCGGGGGGGCCGTTGAATGAGCAGTTCTTC.

The chain carries TRBV28 and TRBJ1-4; D gene ambiguous. V was pared by 4 bases and J by 0 bases, with 6 bases between. Germline assignment: CDR1 MDHEN and CDR2 SYDVKM. There are 14 residues in the CDR3. CDR3 region: CASSWISTNEKLFF. The CDR3 DNA reads as TGTGCCAGCAGTTGGATTTCAACTAATGAAAAACTGTTTTTT. Full variable domain (missing parts from reference TRBV28 and TRBJ1-4): DVKVTQSSRYLVKRTGEKVFLECVQDMDHENMFWYRQDPGLGLRLIYFSYDVKMKEKGDIPEGYSVSREKKERFSLILESASTNQTSMYLCASSWISTNEKLFFGSGTQLSVL.